Below are 26 T cell receptor beta chains sequenced from a single sample in a study of Ad26.COV2.S vaccination and SARS-CoV-2 variants. Generated by immunoSEQ multiplex PCR, the TCRdb table keeps only in-frame clones and is missing some. Of under 150,000 clones in the sample, 86% were seen once. The material was peripheral blood, obtained after recovery from COVID-19. The receptors here all came from a human donor who had recovered from COVID-19.

V and J are TRBV13 and TRBJ1-2, with D tentatively TRBD1 (6 bases). Trimming took off 5 bases at V and 0 bases at J, with 10 bases between the two ends. The germline V gene has CDR1 PRHDT and CDR2 FYEKMQ (reference sequence). This CDR3 comprises 14 residues. Here the CDR3 reads CASSGGETNYGYTF. The CDR3 region has the DNA TGTGCCAGCAGCGGGGGCGAGACTAACTATGGCTACACCTTC.

A single count supports this clone. This chain joins TRBV15 and TRBJ1-1, with a weak D call TRBD1 (6 bases). Trimming cost V 4 bases and J 7 bases, with 10 bases left between them. Germline assignment: CDR1 LNHNV and CDR2 YYDKDF (reference sequence). This CDR3 is built from 12 residues. Written as DNA, the CDR3 is TGTGCCACCAGCAAGGGGGATGTTGAAGCTTTCTTT. Translated, it gives CATSKGDVEAFF.

V usage is TRBV28 and J usage is TRBJ2-3; D may correspond to TRBD1 or TRBD2 (5 bases each). Germline V gene data show CDR1 as MDHEN and CDR2 as SYDVKM. The CDR3 sequence is 13 residues long. The V gene lost 4 bases and the J gene lost 8 bases, with 13 bases spanning the gap. The CDR3 nucleotides read TGTGCCAGCAGTTGGCTCGGGGCCTCTACGCAGTATTTT. Translation gives CASSWLGASTQYF.

The chain is built from TRBV4-3 and TRBJ2-7; D not certain. Germline V gene data show CDR1 as LGHNA and CDR2 as YSLEER. The CDR3 has 15 residues. V dropped 0 bases and J dropped 2 bases, with 11 bases sitting between them. The DNA of the CDR3 is TGCGCCAGCAGCCAAGATTGGGCGGCTACCTACGAGCAGTACTTC. Translating it yields CASSQDWAATYEQYF.

The chain recombines TRBV28 with TRBJ1-2, with 9 bases identical to TRBD1. V dropped 0 bases and J dropped 8; count of bases not matched to a gene: 4. This CDR3 region has 14 residues. Germline CDR1 and CDR2: MDHEN and SYDVKM. CDR3 sequence reads: CASSLWDRGGGYTF. For the CDR3, the DNA is TGTGCCAGCAGTTTATGGGACAGGGGAGGGGGCTACACCTTC.

The chain employs TRBV18 and TRBJ1-2; D possibly corresponds to TRBD1 (5 bases). Germline V lookup: CDR1 KGHSH, CDR2 LQKENI. This CDR3 comprises 15 residues. Trimming removed 5 bases from V and 7 bases from J, with 20 bases in between. DNA for the CDR3: TGTGCCAGCTCAGCAGACTCCAGGGAATCGTCTGGCTACACCTTC. Its translation is CASSADSRESSGYTF.

The chain carries TRBV11-2 and TRBJ1-2; D is unclear. Trimming pared 2 bases from V and 4 bases from J, leaving 11 bases between. Per germline, CDR1 SGHAT and CDR2 FQNNGV. CDR3 size: 14 residues. CDR3 coding DNA: TGTGCCAGCAGCTTATTAGGGTGGGTCTATGGCTACACCTTC. Residues: CASSLLGWVYGYTF.

The J gene is TRBJ2-1, the V gene TRBV19, with D possibly matching TRBD1 (5 bases). This CDR3 has 15 residues. Germline V gene lookup returns CDR1 LNHDA and CDR2 SQIVND (reference sequence). V lost 3 bases and J 6 bases, leaving 15 bases between the germline ends. CDR3 in amino acids: CASSMSSGAVNEQFF. The CDR3 DNA is TGTGCCAGTAGTATGTCCAGTGGGGCCGTCAATGAGCAGTTCTTC.

The chain carries TRBV24-1 and TRBJ1-4, with a weak D call TRBD1 (6 bases). The CDR3 is 12 residues long. The germline V gene encodes CDR1 KGHDR and CDR2 SFDVKD. The ends were cut back, 12 bases at V and 7 bases at J, with 14 bases in the middle. CDR3 bases: TGTGCCCCCCATGGGGGGCTTGAAAAACTGTTTTTT. Amino acid sequence: CAPHGGLEKLFF.

V and J are TRBV7-2 and TRBJ1-6; D not certain. The CDR3 spans 12 residues. Germline CDR1 is SGHTA and CDR2 is FQGNSA. Trimming cost V 3 bases and J 3 bases, with 0 bases left between them. The CDR3 sequence is CASSFYNSPLHF. The CDR3 DNA sequence: TGTGCCAGCAGCTTCTATAATTCACCCCTCCACTTT. The full variable domain, rest sourced from reference TRBV7-2 and TRBJ1-6, is GAGVSQSPSNKVTEKGKDVELRCDPISGHTALYWYRQSLGQGLEFLIYFQGNSAPDKSGLPSDRFSAERTGGSVSTLTIQRTQQEDSAVYLCASSFYNSPLHFGNGTRLTVT.

This chain connects TRBV27 to TRBJ2-5; no definite D call. Germline CDR1 MNHEY, CDR2 SMNVEV (reference sequence). The CDR3 is 14 residues long. The V and J ends lost 6 bases and 5 bases respectively, with 16 bases between them. The CDR3 loop is CASRLEGSRETQYF. The CDR3 DNA is TGTGCCAGCAGATTAGAAGGGTCGAGGGAGACCCAGTACTTC.

The rearrangement links TRBV3-1 (or the pseudogene TRBV3-2) to TRBJ1-2; D remains unclear. The CDR3 contains 15 residues. Trimming left V 4 bases short and J 7 bases short, with 19 bases between. The germline gives CDR1 LGHDT, CDR2 YNNKEL (reference sequence). CDR3 nucleotides: TGTGCCAGCAGCCTCTCTGTTGGGTTCTCGGGTGGCTACACCTTC. Amino acids: CASSLSVGFSGGYTF.

This chain uses TRBV5-5 with TRBJ2-7; 7 positions match TRBD1. Germline V gene data show CDR1 as SGHKS and CDR2 as YYEKEE (reference sequence). The CDR3 extends over 14 amino acids. After removal of 2 bases from V and 6 bases from J, the junction contained 8 bases not matched to a gene. This chain's CDR3 is CASSFTDTGAEQYF. The CDR3 DNA reads as TGTGCCAGCAGCTTTACCGATACAGGGGCCGAGCAGTACTTC.

The CDR3 coding sequence is TGTGCCAGCAGCTTGGTTACGGGTTTCTCCTACGAGCAGTACTTC. It specifies CASSLVTGFSYEQYF. The gene calls are TRBV5-4 and TRBJ2-7; D ambiguous. This CDR3 region has 15 residues. Germline assignment: CDR1 SGHNT and CDR2 YYREEE (reference sequence). V lost 0 bases to trimming and J lost 0 bases, with 10 bases between them.

This rearrangement joins TRBV29-1 to TRBJ2-2; TRBD1 matches at 7 bases. V shed 0 bases and J 6 bases; nucleotides not matched to a gene: 4. Germline values: CDR1 SQVTM, CDR2 ANQGSEA. The CDR3 runs 14 residues. DNA of the CDR3: TGCAGCGTTGAAGATCTCAGGGGGTCCGGGGAGCTGTTTTTT. It is translated as CSVEDLRGSGELFF.

The V and J genes are TRBV5-8 and TRBJ1-2; possibly TRBD1 for D (6 bases). V was pared by 4 bases and J by 4 bases, with 14 bases between. The CDR3 spans 14 residues. Germline CDR1 SGHTS, CDR2 YDEGEE. The CDR3 DNA reads as TGTGCCAGCAGCAGGGGGGATGGTCTCTATGGCTACACCTTC. This gives the protein CASSRGDGLYGYTF.

The chain joins TRBV7-9 to TRBJ2-6; TRBD1 aligns across 7 bases. CDR1 and CDR2 from the germline V gene are SEHNR and FQNEAQ (reference sequence). V gave up 4 bases and J gave up 0 bases; unmatched junction bases: 6. The CDR3 sequence is 17 residues long. The CDR3 DNA is TGTGCCAGCAGCTCAAATGACAGGGTCTCTGGGGCCAACGTCCTGACTTTC. Translating it yields CASSSNDRVSGANVLTF.

V gene TRBV5-1 combines with J gene TRBJ1-5, with D uncertain. The CDR3 is 14 residues long. CDR1 and CDR2 (germline): SGHRS, YFSETQ. Trimming took 4 bases from V and 2 from J, leaving 10 bases between them. Here the CDR3 reads CASSLNGGNQPQHF. The CDR3 DNA is TGCGCCAGCAGCCTTAACGGGGGCAATCAGCCCCAGCATTTT.

The rearrangement uses TRBV7-9 and TRBJ2-5, with D perhaps given as TRBD1 or TRBD2 (5 bases each). The CDR3 contains 15 residues. Germline V CDR1 and CDR2: SEHNR, FQNEAQ (reference sequence). Trimming left V 6 bases short and J 0 bases short, with 14 bases between. CDR3 nucleotides: TGTGCCAGCAGAGCCGGGACGGGGTACCAAGAGACCCAGTACTTC. Translating it yields CASRAGTGYQETQYF.

The chain combines TRBV4-2 with TRBJ2-5, with a tentative D call TRBD2 (5 bases). The CDR3 runs 15 residues. Trimming took 1 base from V and 5 from J, leaving 14 bases between them. Looked up from germline, CDR1 is LGHNA and CDR2 is YNFKEQ. The CDR3 DNA follows: TGTGCCAGCAGCCAAGGACGGGGTAGCAGCGAGACCCAGTACTTC. Translation gives CASSQGRGSSETQYF.

The chain links TRBV29-1 to TRBJ1-2; no clear D. Germline V gene data show CDR1 as SQVTM and CDR2 as ANQGSEA. Trimming removed 8 bases at V and 4 bases at J, with 14 bases between. The CDR3 covers 12 residues. As DNA, the CDR3 is TGCAGCACCCTTGGGTCCCTCTATGGCTACACCTTC. This codes for CSTLGSLYGYTF.

This clone occurred once. The rearrangement uses TRBV7-9 and TRBJ2-3, with TRBD2 matching over 11 bases. The CDR3 extends over 19 amino acids. V gave up 4 bases and J gave up 0 bases; unmatched junction bases: 12. Germline V gene lookup returns CDR1 SEHNR and CDR2 FQNEAQ (reference sequence). This CDR3 reads CASSSPPSSGGLSTDTQYF. DNA of the CDR3: TGTGCCAGCAGCTCCCCCCCCTCTAGCGGGGGGCTTAGCACAGATACGCAGTATTTT.

This chain connects TRBV12-3 or TRBV12-4 to TRBJ1-3; D is uncertain. Trimming took off 4 bases at V and 4 bases at J, with 5 bases between the two ends. CDR3 length equals 12 residues. CDR3 nucleotide sequence: TGTGCCAGCAGTTGGGGAGGAAACACCATATATTTT. Protein sequence: CASSWGGNTIYF.

V and J are TRBV28 and TRBJ1-1, with no clear D. CDR3 length: 11 amino acids. Germline V gene data show CDR1 as MDHEN and CDR2 as SYDVKM. V gave up 7 bases and J gave up 1 base, with 4 bases separating them. The CDR3 DNA is TGTGCCAGCACCCAGAACACTGAAGCTTTCTTT. Residues: CASTQNTEAFF.

The J gene is TRBJ2-5, the V gene TRBV5-5; 7 bases map to TRBD1. V lost 4 bases, J lost 5 bases, and 14 bases stayed unmatched. The CDR3 is 16 residues long. The germline V gene encodes CDR1 SGHKS and CDR2 YYEKEE (reference sequence). The CDR3 DNA sequence: TGTGCCAGCAGCCTTTCGCTGGGACAGAAGTTGGAGACCCAGTACTTC. Translated, it gives CASSLSLGQKLETQYF. The full variable domain, rest sourced from reference TRBV5-5 and TRBJ2-5, is DAGVTQSPTHLIKTRGQQVTLRCSPISGHKSVSWYQQVLGQGPQFIFQYYEKEERGRGNFPDRFSARQFPNYSSELNVNALLLGDSALYLCASSLSLGQKLETQYFGPGTRLLVL.

This chain joins TRBV5-1 and TRBJ1-1; D remains ambiguous. The germline V gene encodes CDR1 SGHRS and CDR2 YFSETQ. V lost 0 bases to trimming and J lost 0 bases, with 12 bases between them. The CDR3 extends over 16 amino acids. CDR3 amino acids: CASSLAPLGLNTEAFF. DNA for the CDR3: TGCGCCAGCAGCTTGGCCCCGTTAGGGCTGAACACTGAAGCTTTCTTT.